One sample yielded the 2 T cell receptor beta chains listed below, sequenced in a study of T-cell reconstitution after alpha-beta-depleted transplantation in children. The study, taken as a whole, reports: At the one-year point after transplant, T-cell counts and TCRbeta diversity were found to come mostly from T cells that had been newly produced.

Their specific antigens are unknown. Unique molecular identifiers were incorporated when the TCRbeta library was constructed. Each CDR3 protein is one row after TCRdb ran MiXCR on the PCR reads. The sample shows approximately 300,000 distinct CDR3 sequences, over 7% of them seen only once. Here the sequenced sample was peripheral blood, taken 360 days after TCRalphabeta/CD19-depleted stem cell transplant. These TCRs come from a female patient between 2 and 15 years old who had a stem cell transplant for Fanconi anemia, so the T cells may come from the graft donor.

This clonotype has a count of ten or more. The gene calls are TRBV6-6 and TRBJ1-5; D unresolved. Germline V CDR1 and CDR2: MNHNY, SVGAGI (reference sequence). Trimming stripped 7 bases from V and 4 bases from J, with 8 bases between. The CDR3 is made up of 12 amino acids. The CDR3 DNA reads as TGTGCCAGCACCCCAGGAAATCAGCCCCAGCATTTT. Amino acids: CASTPGNQPQHF.

This clonotype was recorded a few times. The CDR3 nucleotides are TGTGCCAACCAGCGGGGGGACAACAATGAGCAGTTCTTC. Translating gives CANQRGDNNEQFF. The chain couples TRBV2 to TRBJ2-1; 9 nucleotides match TRBD2. Germline CDR1 is SNHLY and CDR2 is FYNNEI. This CDR3 is 13 amino acids long. V dropped 10 bases and J dropped 5; count of bases not matched to a gene: 6.